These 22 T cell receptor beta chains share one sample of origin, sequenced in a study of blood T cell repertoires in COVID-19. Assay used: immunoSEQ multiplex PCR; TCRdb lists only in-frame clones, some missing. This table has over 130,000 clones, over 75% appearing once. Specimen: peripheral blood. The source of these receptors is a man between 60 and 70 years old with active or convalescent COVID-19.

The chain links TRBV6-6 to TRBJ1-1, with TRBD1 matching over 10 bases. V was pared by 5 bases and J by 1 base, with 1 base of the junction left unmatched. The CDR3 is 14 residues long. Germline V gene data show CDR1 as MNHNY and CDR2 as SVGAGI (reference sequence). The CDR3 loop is CASSRTGGNTEAFF. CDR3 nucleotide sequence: TGTGCCAGCAGTCGGACAGGGGGGAACACTGAAGCTTTCTTT.

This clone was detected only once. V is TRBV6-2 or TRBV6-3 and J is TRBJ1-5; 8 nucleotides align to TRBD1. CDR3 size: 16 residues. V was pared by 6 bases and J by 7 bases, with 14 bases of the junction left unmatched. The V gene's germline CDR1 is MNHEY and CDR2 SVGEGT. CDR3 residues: CASSAVTGQVGQPQHF. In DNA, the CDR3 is TGTGCCAGCAGCGCCGTCACGGGACAGGTAGGACAGCCCCAGCATTTT.

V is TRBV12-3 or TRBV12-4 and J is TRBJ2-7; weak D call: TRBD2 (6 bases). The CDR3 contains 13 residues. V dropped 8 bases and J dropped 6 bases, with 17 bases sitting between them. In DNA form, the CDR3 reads TGTGCCAGCGGCGGGACTCCCTGGGGCGAGCAGTACTTC. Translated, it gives CASGGTPWGEQYF.

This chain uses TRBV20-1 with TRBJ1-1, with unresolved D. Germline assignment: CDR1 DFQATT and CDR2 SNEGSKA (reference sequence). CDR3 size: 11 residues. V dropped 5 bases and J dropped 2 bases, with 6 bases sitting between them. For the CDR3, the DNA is TGCAGTGCTGGTACTAACACTGAAGCTTTCTTT. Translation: CSAGTNTEAFF.

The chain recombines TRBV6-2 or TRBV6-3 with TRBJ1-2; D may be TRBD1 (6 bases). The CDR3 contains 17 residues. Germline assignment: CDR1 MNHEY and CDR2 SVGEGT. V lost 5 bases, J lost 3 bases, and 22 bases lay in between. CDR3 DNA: TGTGCCAGCAGTCTTTATCTCCCCACAGGGAAAGACTATGGCTACACCTTC. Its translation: CASSLYLPTGKDYGYTF.

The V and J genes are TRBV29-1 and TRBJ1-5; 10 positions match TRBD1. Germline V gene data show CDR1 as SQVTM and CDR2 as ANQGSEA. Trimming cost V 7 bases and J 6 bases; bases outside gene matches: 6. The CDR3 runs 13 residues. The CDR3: CSAGTGVGQPQHF. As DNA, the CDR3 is TGCAGCGCCGGGACAGGGGTGGGTCAGCCCCAGCATTTT.

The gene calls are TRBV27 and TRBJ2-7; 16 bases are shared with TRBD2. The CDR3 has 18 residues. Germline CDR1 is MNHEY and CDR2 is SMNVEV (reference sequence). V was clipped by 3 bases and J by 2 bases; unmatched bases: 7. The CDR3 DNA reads TGTGCCAGCAGTTTTCTGGGACTAGCGGGAGGGAATACCTACGAGCAGTACTTC. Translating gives CASSFLGLAGGNTYEQYF.

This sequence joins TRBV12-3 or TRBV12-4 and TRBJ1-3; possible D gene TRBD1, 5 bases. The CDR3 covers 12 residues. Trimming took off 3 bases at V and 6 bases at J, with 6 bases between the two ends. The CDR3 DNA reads TGTGCCAGCAGTTTGGGGCCAAACACCATATATTTT. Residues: CASSLGPNTIYF.

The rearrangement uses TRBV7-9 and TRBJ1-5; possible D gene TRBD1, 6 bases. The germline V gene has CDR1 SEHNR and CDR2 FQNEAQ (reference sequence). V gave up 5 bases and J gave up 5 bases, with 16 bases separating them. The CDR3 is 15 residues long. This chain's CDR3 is CASSRGTGTYQPQHF. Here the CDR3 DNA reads TGTGCCAGCAGCCGAGGTACAGGGACCTATCAGCCCCAGCATTTT.

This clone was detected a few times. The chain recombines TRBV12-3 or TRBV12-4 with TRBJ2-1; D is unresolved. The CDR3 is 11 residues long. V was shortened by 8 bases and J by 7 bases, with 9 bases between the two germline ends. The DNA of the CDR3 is TGTGCCAGCGGTTCCGGGAATGAGCAGTTCTTC. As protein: CASGSGNEQFF.

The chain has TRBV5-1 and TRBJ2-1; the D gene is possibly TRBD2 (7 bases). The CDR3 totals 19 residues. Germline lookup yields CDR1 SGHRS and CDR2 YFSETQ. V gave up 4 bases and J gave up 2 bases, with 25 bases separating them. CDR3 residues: CASSGGALVADIAYNEQFF. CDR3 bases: TGCGCCAGCAGCGGGGGGGCCCTAGTAGCGGACATTGCCTACAATGAGCAGTTCTTC.

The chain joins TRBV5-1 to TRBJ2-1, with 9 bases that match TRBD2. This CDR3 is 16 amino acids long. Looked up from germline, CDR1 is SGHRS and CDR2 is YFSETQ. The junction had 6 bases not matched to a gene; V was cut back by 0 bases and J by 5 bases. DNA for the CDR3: TGCGCCAGCAGCTTGGCGGGACTAGCTCGAAACAATGAGCAGTTCTTC. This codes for CASSLAGLARNNEQFF.

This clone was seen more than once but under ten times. CDR3 in amino acids: CASSWGQTYEQYF. The CDR3 DNA is TGTGCCAGCAGTTGGGGACAGACTTACGAGCAGTACTTC. This rearrangement joins TRBV12-3 or TRBV12-4 to TRBJ2-7; the match to TRBD1 covers 7 bases. J gave up 4 bases and V 4 bases, and 4 bases lay outside the gene matches. This CDR3 has 13 residues.

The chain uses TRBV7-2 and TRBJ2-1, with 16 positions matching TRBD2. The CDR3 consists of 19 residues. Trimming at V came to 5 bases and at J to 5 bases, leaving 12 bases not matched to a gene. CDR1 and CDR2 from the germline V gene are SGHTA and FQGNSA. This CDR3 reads CASSPRGLAGGKQDNEQFF. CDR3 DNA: TGTGCCAGCAGCCCCCGGGGACTAGCGGGAGGGAAACAGGACAATGAGCAGTTCTTC. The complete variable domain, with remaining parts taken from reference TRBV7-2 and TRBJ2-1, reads GAGVSQSPSNKVTEKGKDVELRCDPISGHTALYWYRQSLGQGLEFLIYFQGNSAPDKSGLPSDRFSAERTGGSVSTLTIQRTQQEDSAVYLCASSPRGLAGGKQDNEQFFGPGTRLTVL.

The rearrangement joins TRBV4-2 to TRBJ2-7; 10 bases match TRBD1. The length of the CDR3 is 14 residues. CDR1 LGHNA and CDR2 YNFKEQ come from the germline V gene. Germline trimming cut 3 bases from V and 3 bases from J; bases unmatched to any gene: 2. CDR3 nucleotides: TGTGCCAGCAGCCACTGGGACAGGGGCTACGAGCAGTACTTC. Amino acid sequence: CASSHWDRGYEQYF.

The CDR3: CASSQGRGAGYGYTF. CDR3 bases: TGTGCCAGCAGCCAAGGTCGGGGGGCCGGGTATGGCTACACCTTC. The rearrangement joins TRBV3-1 (or the pseudogene TRBV3-2) to TRBJ1-2, with D possibly matching TRBD1 (6 bases). With 1 base removed from V and 5 bases from J, the gap between germline ends came to 14 bases. From germline, CDR1 is LGHDT and CDR2 YNNKEL (reference sequence). The CDR3 sequence is 15 residues long.

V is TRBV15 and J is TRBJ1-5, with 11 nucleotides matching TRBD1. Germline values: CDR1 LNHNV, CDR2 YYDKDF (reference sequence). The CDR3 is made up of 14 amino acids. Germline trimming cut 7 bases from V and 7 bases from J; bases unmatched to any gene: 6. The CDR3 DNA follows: TGTGCCACCACGAGGACAGGGGGCGGGCAGCCCCAGCATTTT. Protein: CATTRTGGGQPQHF.

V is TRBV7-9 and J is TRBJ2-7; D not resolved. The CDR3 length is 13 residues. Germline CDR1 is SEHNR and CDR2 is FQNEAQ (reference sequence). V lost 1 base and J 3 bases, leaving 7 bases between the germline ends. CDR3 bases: TGTGCCAGCAGCTTAGGCAGGTTCTACGAGCAGTACTTC. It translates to CASSLGRFYEQYF.

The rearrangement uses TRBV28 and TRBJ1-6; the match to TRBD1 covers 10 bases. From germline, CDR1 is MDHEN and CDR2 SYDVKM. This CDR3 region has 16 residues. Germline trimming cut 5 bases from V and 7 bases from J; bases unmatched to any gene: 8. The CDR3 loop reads CASSPSRTGGNSPLHF. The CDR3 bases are TGTGCCAGCAGTCCCTCGCGGACAGGGGGAAATTCACCCCTCCACTTT.

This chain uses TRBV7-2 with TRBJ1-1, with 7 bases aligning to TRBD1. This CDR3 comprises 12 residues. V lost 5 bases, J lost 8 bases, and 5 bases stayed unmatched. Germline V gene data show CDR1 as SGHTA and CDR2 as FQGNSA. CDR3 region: CASSRRTGEAFF. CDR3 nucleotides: TGTGCCAGCAGCCGTAGGACAGGAGAAGCTTTCTTT.

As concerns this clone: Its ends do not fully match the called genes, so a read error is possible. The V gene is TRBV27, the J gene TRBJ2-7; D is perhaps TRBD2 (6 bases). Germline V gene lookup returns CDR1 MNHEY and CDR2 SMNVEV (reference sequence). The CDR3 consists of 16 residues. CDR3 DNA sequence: TGTGCCAGTCAATTCCGGACTACAGGCTTCTCCCACGAGCAGTACTTC. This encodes CASQFRTTGFSHEQYF.

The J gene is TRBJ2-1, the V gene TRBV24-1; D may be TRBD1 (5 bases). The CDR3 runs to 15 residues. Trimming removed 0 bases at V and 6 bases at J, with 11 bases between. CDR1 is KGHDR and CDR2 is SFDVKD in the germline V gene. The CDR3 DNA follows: TGTGCCACCAGTGATTTGCATGGGGCCGGCAATGAGCAGTTCTTC. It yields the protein CATSDLHGAGNEQFF.